This is a list of T cell receptor beta chains from one sample in a study of T cell repertoires in cytomegalovirus infection. TCRdb re-called the reads through MiXCR, storing one row per CDR3 protein. The sample lists some 230,000 distinct CDR3 sequences, roughly 20% occurring once. The specimen was CD8+ T cells from PBMCs. The receptors were gathered from a human donor in good health (CMV status not recorded). Some clones in this sample may be carry-over from other donors' samples. The CDR3 runs from the conserved cysteine through the conserved F or W. The order of the fields is D gene, clone size, V gene, J gene, CDR3 DNA, CDR3 protein. D genes are given only for firm matches. Part of the rows lack a size; the others show once, few, many or a class for expanded clones.

d_call: NA
clone_size: many
v_call: TRBV7-2
j_call: TRBJ2-3
cdr3_nt: TGTGCCAGCAGCTTACTTGCTGGCACAGATACGCAGTATTTT
cdr3_aa: CASSLLAGTDTQYF

d_call: NA
clone_size: few
v_call: TRBV28
j_call: TRBJ1-6
cdr3_nt: TGTGCCAGCAGTGAACATCAGCTCTATAATTCACCCCTCCACTTT
cdr3_aa: CASSEHQLYNSPLHF

d_call: NA
clone_size: NA
v_call: TRBV7-9
j_call: TRBJ1-1
cdr3_nt: TGTGCCAGCAGGGGGGAAAAGAACACTGAAGCTTTCTTT
cdr3_aa: CASRGEKNTEAFF

d_call: NA
clone_size: NA
v_call: TRBV4-2
j_call: TRBJ1-2
cdr3_nt: TGTGCCAGCAGCCAAGATTTCGGGGCTAACTATGGCTACACCTTC
cdr3_aa: CASSQDFGANYGYTF

d_call: TRBD1
clone_size: NA
v_call: TRBV29-1
j_call: TRBJ2-6
cdr3_nt: TGCAGCGCCGCCACAGGGGCCGGGGCCAACGTCCTGACTTTC
cdr3_aa: CSAATGAGANVLTF

d_call: TRBD2
clone_size: few
v_call: TRBV7-9
j_call: TRBJ2-3
cdr3_nt: TGTGCCAGCAGCTCGACTAGCGGGGGGGTCCCGAATACGCAGTATTTT
cdr3_aa: CASSSTSGGVPNTQYF

d_call: TRBD1
clone_size: many
v_call: TRBV12-3/TRBV12-4
j_call: TRBJ2-3
cdr3_nt: TGTGCCAGCAGTGACCGGGACAGTCACACAGATACGCAGTATTTT
cdr3_aa: CASSDRDSHTDTQYF

d_call: NA
clone_size: few
v_call: TRBV11-2
j_call: TRBJ2-1
cdr3_nt: TGTGCCAGCAGCTTAGTTTGGGGTCCCAGCTCCTACAATGAGCAGTTCTTC
cdr3_aa: CASSLVWGPSSYNEQFF

d_call: NA
clone_size: NA
v_call: TRBV5-4
j_call: TRBJ2-7
cdr3_nt: TGTGCCAGCAGCTTGGATAACAGGCCCTACGAGCAGTACTTC
cdr3_aa: CASSLDNRPYEQYF

d_call: NA
clone_size: NA
v_call: TRBV20-1
j_call: TRBJ2-6
cdr3_nt: TGCAGTGCTAGACAGCACTCTGGGGCCAACGTCCTGACTTTC
cdr3_aa: CSARQHSGANVLTF

d_call: NA
clone_size: NA
v_call: TRBV24-1
j_call: TRBJ1-6
cdr3_nt: TGTGCCACCAGTGATTTGGACAGTCTGAGCTCCTATAATTCACCCCTCCACTTT
cdr3_aa: CATSDLDSLSSYNSPLHF

d_call: NA
clone_size: few
v_call: TRBV4-1
j_call: TRBJ1-1
cdr3_nt: TGCGCCAGCAGCCATAGGGGGGGCACTGAAGCTTTCTTT
cdr3_aa: CASSHRGGTEAFF

d_call: NA
clone_size: NA
v_call: TRBV5-1
j_call: TRBJ2-7
cdr3_nt: TGCGCCAGCAGCTTGACAGCAGTTGGGTACGAGCAGTACTTC
cdr3_aa: CASSLTAVGYEQYF

d_call: NA
clone_size: few
v_call: TRBV28
j_call: TRBJ2-1
cdr3_nt: TGTGCCAGCCATCCTATGATGGACAATGAGCAGTTCTTC
cdr3_aa: CASHPMMDNEQFF

d_call: NA
clone_size: many
v_call: TRBV7-2
j_call: TRBJ1-5
cdr3_nt: TGTGCCAGCAGCTTATCGGGTAATCAGCCCCAGCATTTT
cdr3_aa: CASSLSGNQPQHF

d_call: TRBD1
clone_size: NA
v_call: TRBV12-3/TRBV12-4
j_call: TRBJ1-2
cdr3_nt: TGTGCCAGCCTAGAGGGGGCCAGAGTAGGGGGCTACACCTTC
cdr3_aa: CASLEGARVGGYTF

d_call: NA
clone_size: few
v_call: TRBV12-3/TRBV12-4
j_call: TRBJ1-1
cdr3_nt: TGTGCCAGCAGTTTACAGTGGGGAACTGAAGCTTTCTTT
cdr3_aa: CASSLQWGTEAFF

d_call: TRBD2
clone_size: NA
v_call: TRBV4-1
j_call: TRBJ2-7
cdr3_nt: TGCGCCAGCAGCCCTCAGCGGGGGAGCTACGAGCAGTACTTC
cdr3_aa: CASSPQRGSYEQYF

d_call: NA
clone_size: NA
v_call: TRBV20-1
j_call: TRBJ2-2
cdr3_nt: TGCAGTGCTAGGGGGGACACCGGGGAGCTGTTTTTT
cdr3_aa: CSARGDTGELFF

d_call: TRBD2
clone_size: many
v_call: TRBV14
j_call: TRBJ2-5
cdr3_nt: TGTGCCAGCAGCCAAGATACTAGCGGGGGACGGTACCAAGAGACCCAGTACTTC
cdr3_aa: CASSQDTSGGRYQETQYF

d_call: NA
clone_size: NA
v_call: TRBV5-1
j_call: TRBJ2-1
cdr3_nt: TGCGCCAGCAGCTTGGGACAAAGCAATGAGCAGTTCTTC
cdr3_aa: CASSLGQSNEQFF

d_call: NA
clone_size: few
v_call: TRBV20-1
j_call: TRBJ2-1
cdr3_nt: TGCAGTGCTAGTGGTGTCCAGGGCGTTTCTGTAGCCTACAATGAGCAGTTCTTC
cdr3_aa: CSASGVQGVSVAYNEQFF

d_call: NA
clone_size: NA
v_call: TRBV7-6
j_call: TRBJ1-4
cdr3_nt: TGTGCCAGCAGCCCCGGGACCGAACGTAATGAAAAACTGTTTTTT
cdr3_aa: CASSPGTERNEKLFF

d_call: NA
clone_size: few
v_call: TRBV7-9
j_call: TRBJ1-1
cdr3_nt: TGTGCCAGCAGCTCGGACGCCTTGAACACTGAAGCTTTCTTT
cdr3_aa: CASSSDALNTEAFF

d_call: NA
clone_size: many
v_call: TRBV11-2
j_call: TRBJ2-7
cdr3_nt: TGTGCCAGCAGCTTAGGGGATGTCTACGAGCAGTACTTC
cdr3_aa: CASSLGDVYEQYF

d_call: TRBD2
clone_size: NA
v_call: TRBV28
j_call: TRBJ2-7
cdr3_nt: TGTGCCAGCAGTCCCGTTGGGACTAGCGGGGTATACGAGCAGTACTTC
cdr3_aa: CASSPVGTSGVYEQYF

d_call: NA
clone_size: many
v_call: TRBV20-1
j_call: TRBJ1-1
cdr3_nt: TGCAGTGCTAGGGTTCCAACGGGCACTGAAGCTTTCTTT
cdr3_aa: CSARVPTGTEAFF

d_call: NA
clone_size: NA
v_call: TRBV24-1
j_call: TRBJ2-7
cdr3_nt: TGTGCCACCAGTGATTTTGGTAGCAAGCAGTACTTC
cdr3_aa: CATSDFGSKQYF

d_call: NA
clone_size: many
v_call: TRBV10-3
j_call: TRBJ1-1
cdr3_nt: TGTGCCATCAGTGAGGGGATGAACACTGAAGCTTTCTTT
cdr3_aa: CAISEGMNTEAFF

d_call: NA
clone_size: many
v_call: TRBV7-2
j_call: TRBJ2-1
cdr3_nt: TGTGCCAGCAGCTTAGGCGGTCCGGCCAGTGAGCAGTTCTTC
cdr3_aa: CASSLGGPASEQFF

d_call: TRBD1
clone_size: NA
v_call: TRBV27
j_call: TRBJ2-7
cdr3_nt: TGTGCCAGCAGTTTATATGGCCAGGGGGAAGCCGAGCAGTACTTC
cdr3_aa: CASSLYGQGEAEQYF

d_call: TRBD2
clone_size: NA
v_call: TRBV12-3/TRBV12-4
j_call: TRBJ2-3
cdr3_nt: TGTGCCAGCAGTTTAGATTCCGATGGGACTATTGGCGCAGATACGCAGTATTTT
cdr3_aa: CASSLDSDGTIGADTQYF

d_call: TRBD2
clone_size: few
v_call: TRBV20-1
j_call: TRBJ2-3
cdr3_nt: TGCAGTGCTAGCCGACTAGCGGGGCTTTACACAGATACGCAGTATTTT
cdr3_aa: CSASRLAGLYTDTQYF

d_call: NA
clone_size: NA
v_call: TRBV13
j_call: TRBJ2-1
cdr3_nt: TGTGCCAGCCAGGGGCTAGCTAATGAGCAGTTCTTC
cdr3_aa: CASQGLANEQFF

d_call: NA
clone_size: NA
v_call: TRBV12-3/TRBV12-4
j_call: TRBJ2-3
cdr3_nt: TGTGCCAGCAGCCAGACAGCTAGCACAGATACGCAGTATTTT
cdr3_aa: CASSQTASTDTQYF

d_call: NA
clone_size: NA
v_call: TRBV3-1
j_call: TRBJ1-1
cdr3_nt: TGTGCCAGCAGCCAAGGGATAGCGAACACTGAAGCTTTCTTT
cdr3_aa: CASSQGIANTEAFF

d_call: NA
clone_size: NA
v_call: TRBV7-4
j_call: TRBJ2-4
cdr3_nt: TGTGCCAGCAACACAAACAGGGGACTAGCCAAAAACATTCAGTACTTC
cdr3_aa: CASNTNRGLAKNIQYF

d_call: TRBD1
clone_size: few
v_call: TRBV4-1
j_call: TRBJ1-5
cdr3_nt: TGCGCCAGCAGCCAAGATATTATGGGACAGGGGAGAGGCAATCAGCCCCAGCATTTT
cdr3_aa: CASSQDIMGQGRGNQPQHF

d_call: TRBD1
clone_size: few
v_call: TRBV6-1
j_call: TRBJ1-1
cdr3_nt: TGTGCCAGCAGTGCGCGCGGGACAGGCCTCCTCCTGAACACTGAAGCTTTCTTT
cdr3_aa: CASSARGTGLLLNTEAFF

d_call: NA
clone_size: NA
v_call: TRBV6-2/TRBV6-3
j_call: TRBJ2-7
cdr3_nt: TGTGCCAGCAGTTACGATCTGCCCTACGAGCAGTACTTC
cdr3_aa: CASSYDLPYEQYF

d_call: NA
clone_size: many
v_call: TRBV7-6
j_call: TRBJ2-5
cdr3_nt: TGTGCCAGCAGATCCGAGGTTGGAGGCGTCCAAGAGACCCAGTACTTC
cdr3_aa: CASRSEVGGVQETQYF

d_call: NA
clone_size: NA
v_call: TRBV2
j_call: TRBJ2-2
cdr3_nt: TGTGCCAGCGGGGGACTTCAGAACACCGGGGAGCTGTTTTTT
cdr3_aa: CASGGLQNTGELFF

d_call: NA
clone_size: few
v_call: TRBV12-3/TRBV12-4
j_call: TRBJ1-1
cdr3_nt: TGTGCCAGCAGTTTCGGCACTACGAACACTGAAGCTTTCTTT
cdr3_aa: CASSFGTTNTEAFF

d_call: NA
clone_size: NA
v_call: TRBV4-1
j_call: TRBJ1-1
cdr3_nt: TGCGCCAGCAGCCATGACCTTTTTGAAACTTTCTTT
cdr3_aa: CASSHDLFETFF

d_call: NA
clone_size: NA
v_call: TRBV29-1
j_call: TRBJ2-2
cdr3_nt: TGCAGCGGATGTGGCAACACCGGGGAGCTGTTTTTT
cdr3_aa: CSGCGNTGELFF

d_call: NA
clone_size: NA
v_call: TRBV27
j_call: TRBJ2-1
cdr3_nt: TGTGCCAGCAGCCCTTACAGGGCTTCTTACAATGAGCAGTTCTTC
cdr3_aa: CASSPYRASYNEQFF

d_call: NA
clone_size: many
v_call: TRBV2
j_call: TRBJ1-1
cdr3_nt: TGTGCCAGCAGACCGGAAGGCAGGACCTCTGAAGCTTTCTTT
cdr3_aa: CASRPEGRTSEAFF

d_call: NA
clone_size: few
v_call: TRBV6-5
j_call: TRBJ1-3
cdr3_nt: TGTGCCAGCAGGGAGTTGAGCTCTGGAAACACCATATATTTT
cdr3_aa: CASRELSSGNTIYF

d_call: NA
clone_size: NA
v_call: TRBV14
j_call: TRBJ1-6
cdr3_nt: TGTGCCAGCAGCCAAGACCCCGGAAGGGCCTCCTATAATTCACCCCTCCACTTT
cdr3_aa: CASSQDPGRASYNSPLHF

d_call: TRBD1
clone_size: many
v_call: TRBV28
j_call: TRBJ2-7
cdr3_nt: TGTGCCAGCAGTTTATCTCCCGGGACAGGGGGCTACGAGCAGTACTTC
cdr3_aa: CASSLSPGTGGYEQYF

d_call: NA
clone_size: NA
v_call: TRBV19
j_call: TRBJ1-1
cdr3_nt: TGTGCCAGTAGTATTTGGCTACAGGGCGACACTGAAGCTTTCTTT
cdr3_aa: CASSIWLQGDTEAFF

d_call: NA
clone_size: NA
v_call: TRBV7-9
j_call: TRBJ1-1
cdr3_nt: TGTGCCAGCAGCTTAGGGGGAACTCAAGCTTTCTTT
cdr3_aa: CASSLGGTQAFF

d_call: TRBD2
clone_size: few
v_call: TRBV5-1
j_call: TRBJ2-1
cdr3_nt: TGCGCCAGCAGCTTCGGGGAGGGGACCTACAATGAGCAGTTCTTC
cdr3_aa: CASSFGEGTYNEQFF

d_call: NA
clone_size: NA
v_call: TRBV6-1
j_call: TRBJ1-1
cdr3_nt: TGTGCCAGCAGCTTCAAGGCAGGGGTCGACACTGAAGCTTTCTTT
cdr3_aa: CASSFKAGVDTEAFF

d_call: NA
clone_size: few
v_call: TRBV14
j_call: TRBJ1-6
cdr3_nt: TGTGCCAGCAGCCACGGGACCTCCTATAATTCACCCCTCCACTTT
cdr3_aa: CASSHGTSYNSPLHF

d_call: TRBD1
clone_size: NA
v_call: TRBV7-9
j_call: TRBJ2-7
cdr3_nt: TGTGCCAGCAGCTTATCGAGACAGGGAAACTACGAGCAGTACTTC
cdr3_aa: CASSLSRQGNYEQYF

d_call: TRBD1
clone_size: many
v_call: TRBV7-8
j_call: TRBJ2-7
cdr3_nt: TGTGCCAGCAGCTCGACAGGGAGTAACGAGCAGTACTTC
cdr3_aa: CASSSTGSNEQYF

d_call: NA
clone_size: many
v_call: TRBV19
j_call: TRBJ1-1
cdr3_nt: TGTGCCAGTAGTATAGATCTCGGGAACACTGAAGCTTTCTTT
cdr3_aa: CASSIDLGNTEAFF

d_call: NA
clone_size: few
v_call: TRBV2
j_call: TRBJ2-3
cdr3_nt: TGTGCCAGCCGACCCCGGGACCGGATCACAGATACGCAGTATTTT
cdr3_aa: CASRPRDRITDTQYF

d_call: NA
clone_size: few
v_call: TRBV12-3/TRBV12-4
j_call: TRBJ1-1
cdr3_nt: TGTGCCAGCAGTGACGCAGGGGTCCTGGGGGCTTTCTTT
cdr3_aa: CASSDAGVLGAFF